The entry that follows covers one T cell receptor (beta chain) sequence. Its antigen is undetermined. This sample stems from a study of CD8 T cells in Susac syndrome. Whole-study results and caveats: As the study acknowledged, the number of individuals in its TCR sequencing and HLA analysis was relatively small.

With random hexamers, reverse transcription was performed on about 0.5 to 1 ug of RNA. TCRdb redid the calling of the immunoSEQ multiplex PCR reads with MiXCR, one entry per CDR3 protein. Of just under 150,000 distinct CDR3 sequences in the sample, approximately 93% are singletons; the top ten hold about 0.076%. CDR1 SQVTM and CDR2 ANQGSEA come from the germline V gene. Trimming cost V 7 bases and J 0 bases; bases outside gene matches: 9. This CDR3 is built from 15 residues. Controls matched for sex and age were healthy donors. The CD8+ and CD4+ T cells were isolated magnetically using a negative isolation approach, whereas the TEMRA cells were enriched by FACS.

The clonotype was recovered from a human donor in good health. The chain has TRBV29-1 and TRBJ2-4, with 7 bases lining up with TRBD2. The specimen sequenced was CD4+ T cells from PBMCs. The CDR3 region is CSARAAGEAKNIQYF. In DNA, the CDR3 is TGCAGCGCGAGGGCTGCGGGGGAAGCCAAAAACATTCAGTACTTC.